Below are 17 T cell receptor beta chains sequenced from a single sample in a study of T cell responses to AZD1222 COVID-19 vaccine. The protocol was immunoSEQ multiplex PCR, while the TCRdb copy is restricted to in-frame clones and leaves out a portion. The sample has around 140,000 clones; roughly 93% are singletons. The sample was peripheral blood, taken after recovery from COVID-19. The origin of the receptors is an adult who had recovered from COVID-19.

CDR3 region: CASRGSDRVLDTQYF. Here the CDR3 DNA reads TGTGCCAGCAGAGGGTCGGACAGGGTTTTAGATACGCAGTATTTT. The rearrangement links TRBV28 to TRBJ2-3; 8 bases match TRBD1. This CDR3 is 15 amino acids long. Trimming removed 6 bases from V and 5 bases from J; junction bases left unmatched: 10. CDR1 is MDHEN and CDR2 is SYDVKM in the germline V gene.

The chain has TRBV19 and TRBJ2-5; perhaps TRBD1 as D (6 bases). The CDR3 spans 14 residues. Trimming pared 5 bases from V and 1 base from J, leaving 11 bases between. Per germline, CDR1 LNHDA and CDR2 SQIVND (reference sequence). CDR3 in DNA: TGTGCCAGTAGTCCAGGGGATGTCCAAGAGACCCAGTACTTC. This sequence encodes CASSPGDVQETQYF.

The chain couples TRBV7-9 to TRBJ2-5, with a weak D call TRBD2 (5 bases). The germline CDR1 and CDR2 sequences are SEHNR and FQNEAQ (reference sequence). The V and J ends lost 3 bases and 3 bases respectively, with 8 bases between them. This CDR3 has 13 amino acids. For the CDR3, the DNA is TGTGCCAGCAGCTTGCGGGCAGAAGAGACCCAGTACTTC. It is translated as CASSLRAEETQYF.

The chain combines TRBV5-1 with TRBJ1-2, with no clear D. Germline lookup yields CDR1 SGHRS and CDR2 YFSETQ. The CDR3 runs to 13 residues. V lost 5 bases to trimming and J lost 4 bases, with 12 bases between them. Written as DNA, the CDR3 is TGCGCCAGCAGTGAACAGACGATCTATGGCTACACCTTC. Amino acid sequence: CASSEQTIYGYTF.

The chain links TRBV18 to TRBJ2-1, with TRBD2 matching over 7 bases. The CDR3 sequence is 15 residues long. The junction had 7 bases not matched to a gene; V was cut back by 4 bases and J by 4 bases. CDR1 is KGHSH and CDR2 is LQKENI in the germline V gene. CDR3 in amino acids: CASSRGEGWYNEQFF. For the CDR3, the DNA is TGTGCCAGCTCACGAGGGGAGGGCTGGTACAATGAGCAGTTCTTC.

The rearrangement links TRBV7-6 to TRBJ2-7; a possible D gene is TRBD1 (7 bases). CDR1 SGHVS and CDR2 FNYEAQ come from the germline V gene. Trimming took off 0 bases at V and 5 bases at J, with 14 bases between the two ends. The CDR3 is 15 amino acids. The CDR3 loop reads CASSLAKGGGNEQYF. For the CDR3, the DNA is TGTGCCAGCAGCTTAGCAAAAGGGGGCGGGAACGAGCAGTACTTC.

The gene calls are TRBV19 and TRBJ2-2, with TRBD1 matching 9 bases. V lost 3 bases, J lost 7 bases, and 6 bases stayed unmatched. The CDR3 sequence is 15 residues long. Germline V gene data show CDR1 as LNHDA and CDR2 as SQIVND (reference sequence). The CDR3 sequence: CASSIFGQGLGELFF. The CDR3 DNA reads as TGTGCCAGTAGTATCTTTGGACAGGGGCTCGGGGAGCTGTTTTTT.

The V call is TRBV30, the J call TRBJ1-4, with 9 positions matching TRBD1. The ends lost 1 base at V and 0 bases at J; junction bases unmatched: 6. The CDR3 totals 17 residues. CDR1 is GTSNPN and CDR2 is SVGIG in the germline V gene (reference sequence). This CDR3 reads CAWSATGGIATNEKLFF. In DNA, the CDR3 is TGTGCCTGGAGTGCGACAGGGGGTATTGCAACTAATGAAAAACTGTTTTTT.

The chain uses TRBV5-6 and TRBJ2-3, with a possible D match to TRBD2 (6 bases). The CDR3 is 15 residues long. Germline V gene data show CDR1 as SGHDT and CDR2 as YYEEEE. V was cut by 6 bases and J by 2 bases, with 16 bases left in between. CDR3: CASIPRWGDTDTQYF. The CDR3 nucleotides are TGTGCCAGCATCCCCCGTTGGGGGGACACAGATACGCAGTATTTT.

The chain links TRBV6-5 to TRBJ1-3; D is uncertain. CDR3 length: 14 amino acids. Germline V gives CDR1 MNHEY, CDR2 SVGAGI. The V end was cut by 2 bases, the J end by 0 bases, with 5 bases between. The CDR3, as DNA: TGTGCCAGCAGTTACGGGTTCTCTGGAAACACCATATATTTT. Protein: CASSYGFSGNTIYF.

J is TRBJ2-1 and V is TRBV28, with a possible D match to TRBD1 (6 bases). The CDR3 is 15 residues long. Germline V CDR1 and CDR2: MDHEN, SYDVKM. V lost 6 bases and J lost 4, with 16 bases in between. The DNA of the CDR3 is TGTGCCAGCAGCCCCGGTGGGCAGGGGTACAATGAGCAGTTCTTC. Amino acids: CASSPGGQGYNEQFF. Using reference TRBV28 and TRBJ2-1 for the parts outside the CDR3, the full variable domain is DVKVTQSSRYLVKRTGEKVFLECVQDMDHENMFWYRQDPGLGLRLIYFSYDVKMKEKGDIPEGYSVSREKKERFSLILESASTNQTSMYLCASSPGGQGYNEQFFGPGTRLTVL.

This chain uses TRBV7-9 with TRBJ2-7, with 8 bases identical to TRBD1. The CDR3 loop spans 14 amino acids. Germline CDR1 SEHNR, CDR2 FQNEAQ (reference sequence). Trimming removed 3 bases from V and 5 bases from J; junction bases left unmatched: 6. The CDR3 here is CASSFWTGYHEQYF. CDR3 in DNA: TGTGCCAGCAGCTTCTGGACAGGGTACCACGAGCAGTACTTC.

J is TRBJ1-1 and V is TRBV18, with D unresolved. Trimming removed 5 bases from V and 6 bases from J, with 19 bases in between. The CDR3 has 15 residues. The germline V gene has CDR1 KGHSH and CDR2 LQKENI. In nucleotides, the CDR3 is TGTGCCAGCTCAACGTACCTACAGAAGGACCCTGAAGCTTTCTTT. This translates into CASSTYLQKDPEAFF. The whole variable domain, filled in from reference TRBV18 and TRBJ1-1, reads NAGVMQNPRHLVRRRGQEARLRCSPMKGHSHVYWYRQLPEEGLKFMVYLQKENIIDESGMPKERFSAEFPKEGPSILRIQQVVRGDSAAYFCASSTYLQKDPEAFFGQGTRLTVV.

The gene calls are TRBV3-1 (or the pseudogene TRBV3-2) and TRBJ2-1; 8 bases are a match to TRBD2. This CDR3 is built from 14 residues. Germline values: CDR1 LGHDT, CDR2 YNNKEL (reference sequence). Trimming took 4 bases from V and 7 from J; bases not matched to a gene: 6. This CDR3 reads CASSLTGTRNEQFF. The CDR3 coding sequence is TGTGCCAGCAGCCTCACCGGGACTAGAAATGAGCAGTTCTTC.

The chain has TRBV2 and TRBJ1-1, with D possibly TRBD1 on 6 matching bases. Looked up from germline, CDR1 is SNHLY and CDR2 is FYNNEI. The CDR3 spans 14 residues. V was cut by 4 bases and J by 0 bases, with 9 bases left in between. In DNA, the CDR3 is TGTGCCAGCAGTGGGACAGTGCTGAACACTGAAGCTTTCTTT. Translating gives CASSGTVLNTEAFF.

The V call is TRBV19, the J call TRBJ2-7; 7 bases match TRBD1. J lost 3 bases, V lost 4 bases, and 9 bases had no gene match. Per the germline V gene, CDR1 is LNHDA and CDR2 is SQIVND (reference sequence). The CDR3 is made up of 15 amino acids. CDR3 region: CASSRRQGYNYEQYF. The CDR3 DNA follows: TGTGCCAGTAGTAGGCGACAGGGTTACAACTACGAGCAGTACTTC.

The chain combines TRBV6-5 with TRBJ1-4; D gene ambiguous. Germline V gene data show CDR1 as MNHEY and CDR2 as SVGAGI. Deletions cut 7 bases from V and 3 bases from J, with 15 bases between. The CDR3 spans 15 residues. The CDR3 sequence: CASTKTRDPNEKLFF. CDR3 bases: TGTGCCAGCACCAAAACCCGGGATCCTAATGAAAAACTGTTTTTT.